The subject of this entry is one T cell receptor beta chain. The antigen is unknown. Germline values: CDR1 SEHNR, CDR2 FQNEAQ (reference sequence). The CDR3 covers 14 residues. Whole blood, unsorted for T cells, was the source of total RNA. This entry is derived from a study of monozygotic twins with inflammatory bowel disease. From 3500 ng of total RNA, each TCR library was prepared. Molecular identifiers with 6-nucleotide sample barcodes were added during cDNA synthesis via template switching. Each CDR3 protein gets one entry in TCRdb, which reprocessed the 5' RACE reads and gives no DNA. Found here are approximately 210,000 distinct CDR3 sequences; the top ten clones hold roughly 8%. The study, taken as a whole, reports: The study supported no single strong signal or clonotype linked to IBD.

This TCR came from a human donor with ulcerative colitis or Crohn's disease, or a healthy co-twin of an affected twin (not recorded which). Sequencing was performed on blood. The J gene is TRBJ1-1, the V gene TRBV7-9; checking the TCRdb D call of TRBD1 is not possible without DNA. The CDR3 sequence is CASIPRGYNTEAFF.